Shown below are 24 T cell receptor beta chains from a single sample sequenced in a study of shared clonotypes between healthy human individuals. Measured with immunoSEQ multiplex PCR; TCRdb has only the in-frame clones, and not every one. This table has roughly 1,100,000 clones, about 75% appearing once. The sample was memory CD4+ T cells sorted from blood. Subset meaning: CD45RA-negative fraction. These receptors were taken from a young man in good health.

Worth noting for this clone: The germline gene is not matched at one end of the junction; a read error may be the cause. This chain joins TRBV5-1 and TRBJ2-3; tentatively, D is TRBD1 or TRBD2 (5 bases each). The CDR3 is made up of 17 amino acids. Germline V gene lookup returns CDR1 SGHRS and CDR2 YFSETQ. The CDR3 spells CASNLGVARSDTDTQYF. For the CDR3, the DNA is TGCGCCAGCAACTTGGGGGTAGCGAGGAGTGACACAGATACGCAGTATTTT.

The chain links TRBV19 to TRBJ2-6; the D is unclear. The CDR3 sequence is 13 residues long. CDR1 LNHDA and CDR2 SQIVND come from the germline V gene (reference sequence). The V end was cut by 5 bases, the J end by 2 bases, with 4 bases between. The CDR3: CASSGAGANVLTF. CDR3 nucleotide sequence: TGTGCCAGTAGTGGAGCTGGGGCCAACGTCCTGACTTTC.

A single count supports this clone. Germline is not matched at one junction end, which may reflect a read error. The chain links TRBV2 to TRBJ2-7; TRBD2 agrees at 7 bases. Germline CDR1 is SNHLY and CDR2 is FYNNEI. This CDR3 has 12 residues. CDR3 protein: CASMRGTYVQYF. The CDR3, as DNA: TGTGCCAGCATGCGGGGGACGTACGTGCAGTACTTC.

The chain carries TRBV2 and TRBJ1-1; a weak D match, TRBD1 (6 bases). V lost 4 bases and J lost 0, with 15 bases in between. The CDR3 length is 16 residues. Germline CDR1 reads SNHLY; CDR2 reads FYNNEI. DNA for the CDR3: TGTGCCAGCAGTGGGACAGAGACCTTCATGAACACTGAAGCTTTCTTT. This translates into CASSGTETFMNTEAFF.

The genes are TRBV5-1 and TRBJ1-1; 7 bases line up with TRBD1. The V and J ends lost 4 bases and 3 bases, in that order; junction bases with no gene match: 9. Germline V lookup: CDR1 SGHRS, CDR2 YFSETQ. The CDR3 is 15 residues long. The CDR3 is CASSKRQGGYTEAFF. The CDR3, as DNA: TGCGCCAGCAGCAAACGACAGGGAGGGTACACTGAAGCTTTCTTT.

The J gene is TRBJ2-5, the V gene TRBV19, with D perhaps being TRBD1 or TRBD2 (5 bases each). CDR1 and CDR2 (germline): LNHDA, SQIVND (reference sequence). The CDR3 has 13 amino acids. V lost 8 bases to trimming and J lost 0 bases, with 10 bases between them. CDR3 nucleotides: TGTGCCAGTTCCGGGACGGACCAAGAGACCCAGTACTTC. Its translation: CASSGTDQETQYF. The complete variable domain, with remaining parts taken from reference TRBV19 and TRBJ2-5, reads DGGITQSPKYLFRKEGQNVTLSCEQNLNHDAMYWYRQDPGQGLRLIYYSQIVNDFQKGDIAEGYSVSREKKESFPLTVTSAQKNPTAFYLCASSGTDQETQYFGPGTRLLVL.

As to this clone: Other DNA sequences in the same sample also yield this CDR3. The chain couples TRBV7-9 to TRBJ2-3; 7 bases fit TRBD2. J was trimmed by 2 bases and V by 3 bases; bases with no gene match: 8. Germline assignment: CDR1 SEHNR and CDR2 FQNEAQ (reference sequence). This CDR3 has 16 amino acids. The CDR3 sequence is CASSFGGLLPTDTQYF. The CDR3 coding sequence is TGTGCCAGCAGCTTTGGGGGACTATTGCCCACAGATACGCAGTATTTT.

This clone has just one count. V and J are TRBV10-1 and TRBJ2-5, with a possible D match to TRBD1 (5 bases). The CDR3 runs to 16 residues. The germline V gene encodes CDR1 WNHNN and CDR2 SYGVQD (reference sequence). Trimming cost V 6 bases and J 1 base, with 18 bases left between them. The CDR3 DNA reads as TGCGCCAGCAGGCAGGCCTCCCGACAGCCCCAAGAGACCCAGTACTTC. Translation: CASRQASRQPQETQYF.

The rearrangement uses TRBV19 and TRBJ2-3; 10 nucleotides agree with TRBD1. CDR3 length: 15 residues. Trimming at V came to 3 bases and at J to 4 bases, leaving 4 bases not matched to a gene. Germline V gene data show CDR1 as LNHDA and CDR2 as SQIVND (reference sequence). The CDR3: CASSMGQGYPDTQYF. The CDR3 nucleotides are TGTGCCAGTAGTATGGGACAGGGGTATCCAGATACGCAGTATTTT.

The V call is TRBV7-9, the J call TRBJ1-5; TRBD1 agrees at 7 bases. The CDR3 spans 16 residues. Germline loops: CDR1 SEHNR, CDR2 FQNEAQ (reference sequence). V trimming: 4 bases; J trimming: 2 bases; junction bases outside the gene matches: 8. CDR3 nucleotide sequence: TGTGCCAGCAGCTCAGGGGGTCCGGGGGGCAATCAGCCCCAGCATTTT. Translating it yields CASSSGGPGGNQPQHF.

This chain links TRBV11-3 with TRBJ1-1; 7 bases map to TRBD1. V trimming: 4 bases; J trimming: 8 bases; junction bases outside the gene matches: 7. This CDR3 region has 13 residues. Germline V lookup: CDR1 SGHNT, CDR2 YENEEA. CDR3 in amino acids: CASSSSDRVEAFF. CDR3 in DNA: TGTGCCAGCAGCTCCTCCGACAGGGTCGAAGCTTTCTTT.

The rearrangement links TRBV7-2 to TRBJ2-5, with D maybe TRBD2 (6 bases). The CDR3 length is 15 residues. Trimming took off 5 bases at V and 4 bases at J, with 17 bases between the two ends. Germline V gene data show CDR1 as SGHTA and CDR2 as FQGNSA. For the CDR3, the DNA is TGTGCCAGCAGCCCCTTTGGGGGAGGAGGAGAGACCCAGTACTTC. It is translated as CASSPFGGGGETQYF.

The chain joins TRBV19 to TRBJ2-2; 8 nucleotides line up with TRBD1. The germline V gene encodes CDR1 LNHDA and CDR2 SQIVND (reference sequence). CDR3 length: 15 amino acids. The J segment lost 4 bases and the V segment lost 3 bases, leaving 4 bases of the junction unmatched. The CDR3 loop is CASSIQQGVTGELFF. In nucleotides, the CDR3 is TGTGCCAGTAGTATTCAACAGGGGGTCACCGGGGAGCTGTTTTTT.

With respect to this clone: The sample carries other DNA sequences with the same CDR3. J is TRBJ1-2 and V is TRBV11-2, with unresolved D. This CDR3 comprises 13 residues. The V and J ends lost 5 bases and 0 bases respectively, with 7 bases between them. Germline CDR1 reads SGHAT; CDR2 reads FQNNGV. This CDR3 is CASSLVANYGYTF. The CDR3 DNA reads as TGTGCCAGCAGCCTAGTAGCTAACTATGGCTACACCTTC.

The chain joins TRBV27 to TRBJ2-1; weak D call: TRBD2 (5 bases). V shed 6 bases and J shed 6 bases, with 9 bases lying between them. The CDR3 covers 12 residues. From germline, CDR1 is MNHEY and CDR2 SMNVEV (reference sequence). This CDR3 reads CASSPGGNEQFF. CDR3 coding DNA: TGTGCCAGCAGCCCCGGAGGCAATGAGCAGTTCTTC.

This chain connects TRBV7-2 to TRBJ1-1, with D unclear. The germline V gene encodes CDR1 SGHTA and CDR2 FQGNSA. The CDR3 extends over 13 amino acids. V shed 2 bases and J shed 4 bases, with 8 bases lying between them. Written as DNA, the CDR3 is TGTGCCAGCAGCTTAAGACAAGCCACTGAAGCTTTCTTT. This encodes CASSLRQATEAFF.

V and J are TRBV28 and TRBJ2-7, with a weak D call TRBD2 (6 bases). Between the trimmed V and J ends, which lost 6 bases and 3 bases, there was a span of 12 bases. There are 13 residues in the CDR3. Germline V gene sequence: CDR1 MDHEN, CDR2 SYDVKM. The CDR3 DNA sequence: TGTGCCAGCAGGTCGCGGGGAGGCTACGAGCAGTACTTC. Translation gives CASRSRGGYEQYF. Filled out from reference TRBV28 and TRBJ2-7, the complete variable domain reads DVKVTQSSRYLVKRTGEKVFLECVQDMDHENMFWYRQDPGLGLRLIYFSYDVKMKEKGDIPEGYSVSREKKERFSLILESASTNQTSMYLCASRSRGGYEQYFGPGTRLTVT.

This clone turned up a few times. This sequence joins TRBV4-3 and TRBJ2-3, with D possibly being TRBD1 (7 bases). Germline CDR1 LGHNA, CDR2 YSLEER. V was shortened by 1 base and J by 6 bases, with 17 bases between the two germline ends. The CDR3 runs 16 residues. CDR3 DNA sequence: TGCGCCAGCAGCCAAGCTGGAAAGGGGGGACAGGATACGCAGTATTTT. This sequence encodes CASSQAGKGGQDTQYF.

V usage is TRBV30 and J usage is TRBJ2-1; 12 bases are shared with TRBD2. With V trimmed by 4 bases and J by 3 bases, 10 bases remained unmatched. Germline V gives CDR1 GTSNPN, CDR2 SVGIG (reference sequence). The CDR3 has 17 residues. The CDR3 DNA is TGTGCCTGGATAAGGGCTAGCGGGAGGGCCGTCTACAATGAGCAGTTCTTC. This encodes CAWIRASGRAVYNEQFF.

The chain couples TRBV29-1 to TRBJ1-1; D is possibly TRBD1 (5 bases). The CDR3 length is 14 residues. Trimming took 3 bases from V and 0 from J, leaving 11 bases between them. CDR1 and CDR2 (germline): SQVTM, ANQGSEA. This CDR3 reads CSVDQGFMNTEAFF. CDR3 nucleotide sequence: TGCAGCGTTGACCAGGGATTTATGAACACTGAAGCTTTCTTT.

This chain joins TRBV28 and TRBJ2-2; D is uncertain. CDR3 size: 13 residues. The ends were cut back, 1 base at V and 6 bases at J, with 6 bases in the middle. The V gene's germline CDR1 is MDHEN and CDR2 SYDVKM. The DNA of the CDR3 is TGTGCCAGCAGTTTATTACAGTCCGGGGAGCTGTTTTTT. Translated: CASSLLQSGELFF.

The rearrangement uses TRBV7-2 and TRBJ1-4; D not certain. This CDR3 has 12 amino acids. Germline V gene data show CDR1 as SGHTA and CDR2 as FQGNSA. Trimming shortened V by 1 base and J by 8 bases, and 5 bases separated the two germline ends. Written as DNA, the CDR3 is TGTGCCAGCAGCTTAGGGTACGAAAAACTGTTTTTT. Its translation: CASSLGYEKLFF.

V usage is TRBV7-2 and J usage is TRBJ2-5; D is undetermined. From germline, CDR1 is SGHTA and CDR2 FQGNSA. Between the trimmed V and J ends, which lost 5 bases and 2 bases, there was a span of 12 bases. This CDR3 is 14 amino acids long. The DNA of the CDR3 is TGTGCCAGCAGCCCGACGATTGTTCAAGAGACCCAGTACTTC. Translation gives CASSPTIVQETQYF.

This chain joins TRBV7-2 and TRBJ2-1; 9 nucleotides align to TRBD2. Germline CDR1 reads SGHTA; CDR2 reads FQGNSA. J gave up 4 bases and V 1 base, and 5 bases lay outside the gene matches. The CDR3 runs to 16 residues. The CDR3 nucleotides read TGTGCCAGCAGCTTAGTGGCGGGAGGGAGGTACAATGAGCAGTTCTTC. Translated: CASSLVAGGRYNEQFF.